This T cell receptor (beta chain) was profiled in a study of blood T cell repertoires in COVID-19. Overall study context: Samples came from the United States, Italy and Spain, spanning acute and convalescent COVID-19. PBMCs, B-cell-depleted T cells, or T cells provided the cDNA or gDNA that made up the material.

Original analysis: Reference gene primer amplification yielded estimated nucleated cell counts. Profiled with immunoSEQ multiplex PCR; TCRdb holds only in-frame clones, not every one. D and trimming were read from the DNA, whereas the V and J calls and clone size are those reported in that table. The repertoire consists of about 150,000 clones, with just over 85% occurring once and the leading ten covering roughly 3.5%. The CDR3 covers 15 residues. Germline values: CDR1 LNHDA, CDR2 SQIVND (reference sequence). Trimming took off 0 bases at V and 8 bases at J, with 16 bases between the two ends. The source of this sequence is a man between 65 and 80 years old with acute or convalescent COVID-19. The sample taken for sequencing was peripheral blood. The chain combines TRBV19 with TRBJ1-1; the D is unclear. The chain's CDR3 is CASSIERGSIYEAFF. CDR3 bases: TGTGCCAGTAGTATAGAGCGGGGATCCATCTACGAAGCTTTCTTT. The full variable domain, in which reference TRBV19 and TRBJ1-1 provide the parts outside the CDR3, is DGGITQSPKYLFRKEGQNVTLSCEQNLNHDAMYWYRQDPGQGLRLIYYSQIVNDFQKGDIAEGYSVSREKKESFPLTVTSAQKNPTAFYLCASSIERGSIYEAFFGQGTRLTVV.